Below are 22 T cell receptor beta chains sequenced from a single sample in a study of T cells after yellow fever vaccination. MiXCR was run by TCRdb on the 5' RACE reads, yielding one entry per CDR3 protein. The sample holds approximately 510,000 distinct CDR3 sequences, 21% seen once. Sequences were derived from PBMCs, sampled about 20 days after the first yellow fever vaccination. Receptor source: a man aged 18 to 29 who received the YFV17D yellow fever vaccine.

V is TRBV6-2 or TRBV6-3 and J is TRBJ1-2, with D perhaps matching TRBD1 (5 bases). Germline V gene sequence: CDR1 MNHEY, CDR2 SVGEGT. Deletions cut 1 base from V and 3 bases from J, with 12 bases between. The length of the CDR3 is 15 residues. Here the CDR3 reads CASSYLERRDYGYTF. The DNA of the CDR3 is TGTGCCAGCAGTTACTTAGAGCGCAGGGACTATGGCTACACCTTC.

This clonotype came up once. The chain links TRBV7-7 to TRBJ2-5, with TRBD1 identical over 9 bases. CDR3 length equals 14 residues. Per germline, CDR1 SSHAT and CDR2 FNYEAQ (reference sequence). Losses at the gene ends were 6 bases for V and 4 bases for J; bases not matched to a gene: 6. DNA for the CDR3: TGTGCCAGCAGTTATACAGGGGGCTTAGAGACCCAGTACTTC. This codes for CASSYTGGLETQYF.

The chain carries TRBV6-1 and TRBJ1-2, with D possibly matching TRBD1 (5 bases). The CDR3 totals 15 residues. The germline gives CDR1 MNHNS, CDR2 SASEGT. V was trimmed by 6 bases and J by 4 bases, leaving 18 bases between them. The CDR3 loop is CASSHEGIWSYGYTF. The CDR3 nucleotides are TGTGCCAGCAGCCACGAGGGGATATGGTCCTATGGCTACACCTTC.

This clonotype showed up just a few times. The chain is built from TRBV12-3 or TRBV12-4 and TRBJ1-4, with no clear D. The CDR3 has 16 amino acids. V was clipped by 8 bases and J by 4 bases, with 20 bases between them. The CDR3 DNA reads TGTGCCAGCCACTCCGGAGGGCAGAGGATTAATGAAAAACTGTTTTTT. It encodes CASHSGGQRINEKLFF.

In its sample, this clonotype was seen a few times. The V call is TRBV7-9, the J call TRBJ2-5; D gene ambiguous. In germline, CDR1 is SEHNR, CDR2 FQNEAQ (reference sequence). This CDR3 has 15 residues. Trimming shortened V by 5 bases and J by 4 bases, and 17 bases separated the two germline ends. The CDR3 loop is CASSRRSQERETQYF. The CDR3 DNA sequence: TGTGCCAGCAGCCGGCGCAGCCAGGAGCGAGAGACCCAGTACTTC.

The CDR3, as DNA: TGTGCCAGCAGTTACCGGGACGGTTTTCAGTACTTC. Its translation: CASSYRDGFQYF. V gene TRBV6-2 or TRBV6-3 combines with J gene TRBJ2-4; D tentatively reads TRBD1 or TRBD2 (5 bases each). The germline CDR1 and CDR2 sequences are MNHEY and SVGEGT. Trimming took 2 bases from V and 11 from J, leaving 10 bases between them. CDR3 size: 12 residues.

This clonotype occurred many times. V gene TRBV20-1 combines with J gene TRBJ2-1; TRBD2 matches at 11 bases. The germline V gene encodes CDR1 DFQATT and CDR2 SNEGSKA (reference sequence). The CDR3 length is 14 residues. V shed 5 bases, J shed 7 bases, and the junction held 7 bases outside the gene matches. The CDR3 DNA is TGCAGTGCTCCCACTAGCGGGGGCGGGAATGAGCAGTTCTTC. It encodes CSAPTSGGGNEQFF.

The genes are TRBV18 and TRBJ2-5; TRBD1 aligns across 10 bases. V was pared by 6 bases and J by 5 bases, with 9 bases of the junction left unmatched. Germline V gene data show CDR1 as KGHSH and CDR2 as LQKENI. The CDR3 extends over 15 amino acids. CDR3 sequence: CASSRRQGALETQYF. In DNA, the CDR3 is TGTGCCAGCTCGCGAAGACAGGGGGCATTGGAGACCCAGTACTTC.

There are a few counts of this clonotype. The genes are TRBV6-5 and TRBJ1-4; no clear D. The V and J ends lost 0 bases and 0 bases respectively, with 11 bases between them. Germline V gives CDR1 MNHEY, CDR2 SVGAGI. The CDR3 sequence is 17 residues long. This chain's CDR3 is CASSYSPGIATNEKLFF. DNA of the CDR3: TGTGCCAGCAGTTACTCCCCGGGGATCGCAACTAATGAAAAACTGTTTTTT.

This clonotype was counted a few times. The gene calls are TRBV7-2 and TRBJ2-1, with TRBD2 identical over 7 bases. The CDR3 length is 16 residues. The germline V gene encodes CDR1 SGHTA and CDR2 FQGNSA. V lost 0 bases, J lost 7 bases, and 9 bases stayed unmatched. The CDR3 sequence: CASSLAFASGINEQFF. The CDR3 DNA reads as TGTGCCAGCAGCTTAGCGTTCGCTAGCGGCATAAATGAGCAGTTCTTC.

This clonotype occurred a few times. The chain combines TRBV5-6 with TRBJ2-3, with D perhaps TRBD1 (5 bases). Trimming left V 2 bases short and J 4 bases short, with 8 bases between. CDR1 is SGHDT, CDR2 YYEEEE, per germline. CDR3 length: 13 residues. The CDR3 region is CASSFLGADTQYF. Here the CDR3 DNA reads TGTGCCAGCAGCTTCCTAGGGGCAGATACGCAGTATTTT.

The chain joins TRBV7-6 to TRBJ2-2, with D perhaps matching TRBD2 (6 bases). This CDR3 region has 15 residues. Germline CDR1 and CDR2: SGHVS and FNYEAQ. Trimming shortened V by 3 bases and J by 6 bases, and 14 bases separated the two germline ends. DNA of the CDR3: TGTGCCAGCAGCTTTCCGGCGGGGACGGCCGGGGAGCTGTTTTTT. It codes for CASSFPAGTAGELFF.

CDR3: CSATGLAGYEQYV. The CDR3 DNA is TGCAGTGCCACGGGACTAGCGGGGTACGAGCAGTACGTC. The chain has TRBV20-1 and TRBJ2-7, with TRBD2 matching 13 bases. From germline, CDR1 is DFQATT and CDR2 SNEGSKA (reference sequence). With 6 bases clipped from V and 4 bases from J, the junction kept 3 bases outside the gene matches. The CDR3 spans 13 residues.

Only a few counts were recorded for this clonotype. The chain recombines TRBV11-2 with TRBJ2-5, with 10 bases lining up with TRBD2. This CDR3 is built from 15 residues. V lost 7 bases, J lost 2 bases, and 7 bases stayed unmatched. Germline V gene data show CDR1 as SGHAT and CDR2 as FQNNGV. As DNA, the CDR3 is TGTGCCAGCACCATGCTAGCGGGGGTTCAAGAGACCCAGTACTTC. Protein product: CASTMLAGVQETQYF.

This clonotype was counted a few times. This chain links TRBV12-3 or TRBV12-4 with TRBJ2-2; D ambiguous. Trimming shortened V by 7 bases and J by 1 base, and 10 bases separated the two germline ends. This CDR3 contains 14 residues. In nucleotides, the CDR3 is TGTGCCAGCATCCCCACGGGGAACACCGGGGAGCTGTTTTTT. Its protein is CASIPTGNTGELFF.

The chain links TRBV18 to TRBJ1-5; tentatively, D is TRBD1 (5 bases). Germline V gene lookup returns CDR1 KGHSH and CDR2 LQKENI. This CDR3 region has 13 residues. Trimming shortened V by 3 bases and J by 5 bases, and 8 bases separated the two germline ends. DNA of the CDR3: TGTGCCAGCTCACCGGGACCCTATCAGCCCCAGCATTTT. Translated: CASSPGPYQPQHF.

This clonotype was detected a few times. V usage is TRBV20-1 and J usage is TRBJ2-2; a weak D match, TRBD2 (6 bases). Trimming removed 4 bases at V and 3 bases at J, with 12 bases between. This CDR3 spans 14 amino acids. Germline V lookup: CDR1 DFQATT, CDR2 SNEGSKA (reference sequence). CDR3 DNA sequence: TGCAGTGCTACGGGACTTTCCTACACCGGGGAGCTGTTTTTT. Protein product: CSATGLSYTGELFF.

This clonotype was counted many times. J is TRBJ1-2 and V is TRBV7-8, with D hard to call. Germline V gives CDR1 SGHVS, CDR2 FQNEAQ. Trimming took 1 base from V and 6 from J, leaving 3 bases between them. The CDR3 runs 11 residues. DNA of the CDR3: TGTGCCAGCAGCTTAGGGAATGGCTACACCTTC. Translating gives CASSLGNGYTF.

The chain carries TRBV3-1 and TRBJ1-1, with TRBD1 matching 8 bases. Trimming cost V 0 bases and J 10 bases; bases outside gene matches: 7. Germline CDR1 is LGHDT and CDR2 is YNNKEL (reference sequence). The CDR3 has 14 residues. The CDR3 DNA is TGTGCCAGCAGCCAAGAGGCCCCCGACAGGGGAGCTTTCTTT. This translates into CASSQEAPDRGAFF.

This chain uses TRBV4-3 with TRBJ2-1; 8 nucleotides line up with TRBD2. The CDR3 is 17 residues long. Germline lookup yields CDR1 LGHNA and CDR2 YSLEER. With 0 bases clipped from V and 3 bases from J, the junction kept 7 bases outside the gene matches. The CDR3 nucleotides read TGCGCCAGCAGCCAAGATAGCGGGGTCAGTATCTACAATGAGCAGTTCTTC. The encoded protein is CASSQDSGVSIYNEQFF.

The table lists this clonotype with a few counts. This chain connects TRBV7-9 to TRBJ2-3; the D gene is possibly TRBD2 (7 bases). V lost 5 bases and J lost 4, with 16 bases in between. Per the germline V gene, CDR1 is SEHNR and CDR2 is FQNEAQ (reference sequence). The CDR3 sequence is 15 residues long. The CDR3 region has the DNA TGTGCCAGCAGCCCCCTGGGGGGGGCAGCAGATACGCAGTATTTT. Translated: CASSPLGGAADTQYF.

J is TRBJ2-1 and V is TRBV12-3 or TRBV12-4; D perhaps matches TRBD1 (6 bases). The CDR3 length is 13 residues. Trimming left V 6 bases short and J 4 bases short, with 10 bases between. In nucleotides, the CDR3 is TGTGCCAGCAGATATGGACAGTACAATGAGCAGTTCTTC. Its protein product is CASRYGQYNEQFF.